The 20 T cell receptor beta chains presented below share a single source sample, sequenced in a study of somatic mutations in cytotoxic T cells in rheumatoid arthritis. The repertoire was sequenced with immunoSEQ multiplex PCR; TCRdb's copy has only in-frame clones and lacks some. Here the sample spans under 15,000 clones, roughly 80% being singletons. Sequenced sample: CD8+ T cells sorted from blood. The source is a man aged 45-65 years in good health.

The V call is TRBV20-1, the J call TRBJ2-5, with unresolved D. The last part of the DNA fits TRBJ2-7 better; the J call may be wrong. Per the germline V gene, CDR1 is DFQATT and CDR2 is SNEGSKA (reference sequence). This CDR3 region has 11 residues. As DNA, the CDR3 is TGCAGTGCTAGCATGGTTTACGAGCAGTACTTC. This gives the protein CSASMVYEQYF.

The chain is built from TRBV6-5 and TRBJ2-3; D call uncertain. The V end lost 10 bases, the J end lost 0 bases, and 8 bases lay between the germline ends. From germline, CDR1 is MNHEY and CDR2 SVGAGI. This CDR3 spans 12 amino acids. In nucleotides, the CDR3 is TGTGCCATCGGAGCAAGCACAGATACGCAGTATTTT. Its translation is CAIGASTDTQYF.

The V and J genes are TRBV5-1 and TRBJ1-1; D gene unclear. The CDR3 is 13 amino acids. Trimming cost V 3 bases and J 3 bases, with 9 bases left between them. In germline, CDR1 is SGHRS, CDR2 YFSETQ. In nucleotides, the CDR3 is TGCGCCAGCAGCTCAAAGACGGACACTGAAGCTTTCTTT. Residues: CASSSKTDTEAFF.

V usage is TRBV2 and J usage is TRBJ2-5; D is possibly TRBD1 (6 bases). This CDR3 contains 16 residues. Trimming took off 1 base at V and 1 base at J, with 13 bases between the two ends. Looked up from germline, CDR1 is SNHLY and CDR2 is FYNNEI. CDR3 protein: CASSEDAGALQETQYF. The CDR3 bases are TGTGCCAGCAGTGAAGACGCAGGGGCCCTCCAAGAGACCCAGTACTTC.

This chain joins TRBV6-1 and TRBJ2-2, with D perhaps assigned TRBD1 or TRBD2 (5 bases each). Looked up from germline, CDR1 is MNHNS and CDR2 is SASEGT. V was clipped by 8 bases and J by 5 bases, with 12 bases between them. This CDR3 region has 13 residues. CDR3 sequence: CASLGRGTGELFF. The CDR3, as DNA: TGTGCCAGCCTGGGGCGAGGGACCGGGGAGCTGTTTTTT.

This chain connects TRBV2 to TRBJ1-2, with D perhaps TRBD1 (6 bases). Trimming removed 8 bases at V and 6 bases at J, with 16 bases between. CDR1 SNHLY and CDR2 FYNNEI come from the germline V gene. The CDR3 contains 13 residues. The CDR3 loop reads CASYPQGINGYTF. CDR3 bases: TGTGCCAGCTATCCACAGGGAATTAATGGCTACACCTTC.

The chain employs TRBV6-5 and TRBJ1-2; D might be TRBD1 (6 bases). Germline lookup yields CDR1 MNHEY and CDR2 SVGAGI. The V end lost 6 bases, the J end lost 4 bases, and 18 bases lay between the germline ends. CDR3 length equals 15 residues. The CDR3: CASSHPPDRAYGYTF. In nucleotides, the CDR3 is TGTGCCAGCAGCCACCCCCCGGACAGAGCCTATGGCTACACCTTC.

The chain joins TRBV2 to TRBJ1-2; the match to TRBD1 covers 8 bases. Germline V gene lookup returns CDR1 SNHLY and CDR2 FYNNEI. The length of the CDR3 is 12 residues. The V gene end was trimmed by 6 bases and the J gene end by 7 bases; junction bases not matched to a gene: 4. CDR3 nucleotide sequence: TGTGCCAGCAGGAGGACAGGGTTTGGCTACACCTTC. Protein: CASRRTGFGYTF.

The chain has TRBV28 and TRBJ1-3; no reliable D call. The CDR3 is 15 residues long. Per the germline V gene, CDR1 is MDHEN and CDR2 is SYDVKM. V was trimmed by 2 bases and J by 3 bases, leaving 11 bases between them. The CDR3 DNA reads TGTGCCAGCAGTTTAGAGGTTTACCTTGGAAACACCATATATTTT. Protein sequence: CASSLEVYLGNTIYF.

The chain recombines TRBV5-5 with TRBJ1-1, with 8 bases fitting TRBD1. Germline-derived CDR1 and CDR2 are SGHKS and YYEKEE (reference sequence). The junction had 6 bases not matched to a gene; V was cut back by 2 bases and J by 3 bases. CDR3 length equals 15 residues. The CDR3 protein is CASSLRQGLHTEAFF. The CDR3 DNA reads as TGTGCCAGCAGCTTAAGACAGGGGCTACACACTGAAGCTTTCTTT.

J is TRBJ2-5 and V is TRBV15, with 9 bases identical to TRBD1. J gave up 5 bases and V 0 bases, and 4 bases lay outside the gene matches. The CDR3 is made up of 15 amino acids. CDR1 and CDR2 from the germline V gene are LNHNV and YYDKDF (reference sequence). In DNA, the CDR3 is TGTGCCACCAGCAGAGATACAGGGGGCCGGGAGACCCAGTACTTC. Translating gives CATSRDTGGRETQYF.

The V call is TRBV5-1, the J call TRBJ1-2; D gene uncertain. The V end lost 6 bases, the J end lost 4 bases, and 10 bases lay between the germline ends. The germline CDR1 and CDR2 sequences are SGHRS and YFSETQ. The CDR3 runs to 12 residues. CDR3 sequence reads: CASTGSGYGYTF. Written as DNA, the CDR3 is TGCGCCAGCACGGGGAGTGGCTATGGCTACACCTTC.

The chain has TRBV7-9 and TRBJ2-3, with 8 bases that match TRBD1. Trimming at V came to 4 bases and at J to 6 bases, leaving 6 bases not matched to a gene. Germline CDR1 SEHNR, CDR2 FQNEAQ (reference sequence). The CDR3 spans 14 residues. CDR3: CASSSGQEPDTQYF. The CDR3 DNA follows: TGTGCCAGCAGCTCGGGACAGGAGCCGGATACGCAGTATTTT.

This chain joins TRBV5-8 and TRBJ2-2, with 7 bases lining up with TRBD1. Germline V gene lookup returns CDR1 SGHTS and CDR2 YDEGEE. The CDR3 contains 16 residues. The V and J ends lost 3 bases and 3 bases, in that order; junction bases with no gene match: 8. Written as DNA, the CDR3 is TGTGCCAGCAGCTCAGGGACAGCCTTTTACACCGGGGAGCTGTTTTTT. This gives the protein CASSSGTAFYTGELFF.

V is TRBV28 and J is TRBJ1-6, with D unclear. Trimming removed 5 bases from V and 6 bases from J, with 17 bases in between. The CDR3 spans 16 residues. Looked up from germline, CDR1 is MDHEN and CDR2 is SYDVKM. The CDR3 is CASSPLDATSNSPLHF. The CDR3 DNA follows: TGTGCCAGCAGTCCACTCGACGCCACATCTAATTCACCCCTCCACTTT.

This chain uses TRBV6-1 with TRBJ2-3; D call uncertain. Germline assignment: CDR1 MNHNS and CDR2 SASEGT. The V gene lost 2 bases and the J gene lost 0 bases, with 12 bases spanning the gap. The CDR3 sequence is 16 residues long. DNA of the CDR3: TGTGCCAGCAGTGAATTACAGTACCTTAGCACAGATACGCAGTATTTT. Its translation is CASSELQYLSTDTQYF.

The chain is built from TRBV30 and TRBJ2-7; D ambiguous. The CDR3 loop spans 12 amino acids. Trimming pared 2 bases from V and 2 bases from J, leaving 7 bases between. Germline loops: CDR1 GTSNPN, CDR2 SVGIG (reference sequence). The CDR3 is CAWSRGTYEQYF. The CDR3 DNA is TGTGCCTGGAGTCGTGGGACCTACGAGCAGTACTTC. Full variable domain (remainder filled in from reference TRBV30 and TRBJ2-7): SQTIHQWPATLVQPVGSPLSLECTVEGTSNPNLYWYRQAAGRGLQLLFYSVGIGQISSEVPQNLSASRPQDRQFILSSKKLLLSDSGFYLCAWSRGTYEQYFGPGTRLTVT.

The CDR3 bases are TGTGCCAGCAGTGAAGGACGACGGGTTGGTTATGGAAACACCATATATTTT. Residues: CASSEGRRVGYGNTIYF. V usage is TRBV6-1 and J usage is TRBJ1-3, with D unresolved. This CDR3 region has 17 residues. V shed 1 base and J shed 3 bases, with 16 bases lying between them. Looked up from germline, CDR1 is MNHNS and CDR2 is SASEGT.

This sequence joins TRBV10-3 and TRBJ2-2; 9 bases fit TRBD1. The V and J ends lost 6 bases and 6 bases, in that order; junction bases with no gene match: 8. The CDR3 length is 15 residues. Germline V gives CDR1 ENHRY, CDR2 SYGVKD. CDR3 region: CAIRSGTGSSGELFF. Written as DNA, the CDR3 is TGTGCCATCAGGTCCGGGACAGGGTCATCCGGGGAGCTGTTTTTT.

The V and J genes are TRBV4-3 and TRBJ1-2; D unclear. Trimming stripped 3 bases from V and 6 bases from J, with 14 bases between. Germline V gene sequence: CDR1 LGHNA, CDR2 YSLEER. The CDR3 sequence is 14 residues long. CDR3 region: CASSHHPPGDGYTF. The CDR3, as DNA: TGCGCCAGCAGCCATCATCCTCCGGGAGATGGCTACACCTTC.